Listed here are 8 T cell receptor beta chains from one sample, sequenced in a study of blood T cell repertoires in COVID-19. This table comes from immunoSEQ multiplex PCR, and its TCRdb copy is limited to in-frame clones, with some not included. The table lists tens of thousands of clones, 86% of them singletons. The sample taken for sequencing was peripheral blood. Receptors were obtained from a human donor with active COVID-19. The donor label of this sample is uncertain.

The gene calls are TRBV20-1 and TRBJ1-5; D might be TRBD1 (6 bases). Trimming took off 3 bases at V and 0 bases at J, with 15 bases between the two ends. The CDR3 consists of 16 residues. Germline V gene data show CDR1 as DFQATT and CDR2 as SNEGSKA (reference sequence). CDR3 region: CSASPRGQFSNQPQHF. The CDR3 nucleotides are TGCAGTGCTAGTCCCCGCGGACAGTTTAGCAATCAGCCCCAGCATTTT.

The V and J genes are TRBV7-8 and TRBJ2-1; 11 bases align to TRBD2. Germline V CDR1 and CDR2: SGHVS, FQNEAQ. The CDR3 covers 19 residues. Losses at the gene ends were 4 bases for V and 4 bases for J; bases not matched to a gene: 15. As DNA, the CDR3 is TGTGCCAGCAGCTCACGCCTGCCGGGACTAGCGGACTATTACAATGAGCAGTTCTTC. Translation: CASSSRLPGLADYYNEQFF.

The rearrangement uses TRBV4-1 and TRBJ2-3; the match to TRBD2 covers 10 bases. V was clipped by 4 bases and J by 1 base; unmatched bases: 5. CDR3 size: 16 residues. Germline V gene data show CDR1 as MGHRA and CDR2 as YSYEKL. The CDR3 bases are TGCGCCAGCAGCCGGGGACTAGCGACCCGCACAGATACGCAGTATTTT. It translates to CASSRGLATRTDTQYF.

This chain joins TRBV3-1 (or the pseudogene TRBV3-2) and TRBJ1-1, with 7 bases lining up with TRBD1. After removal of 4 bases from V and 5 bases from J, the junction contained 4 bases not matched to a gene. CDR1 is LGHDT, CDR2 YNNKEL, per germline (reference sequence). The CDR3 runs 13 residues. In DNA, the CDR3 is TGTGCCAGCAGCCCTACGACAGGGACTGAAGCTTTCTTT. Protein sequence: CASSPTTGTEAFF.

V usage is TRBV19 and J usage is TRBJ2-1; tentatively, D is TRBD1 (6 bases). V was cut by 4 bases and J by 6 bases, with 10 bases left in between. From germline, CDR1 is LNHDA and CDR2 SQIVND (reference sequence). The CDR3 is 13 amino acids. CDR3 in amino acids: CASSKGQANEQFF. CDR3 DNA sequence: TGTGCCAGTAGTAAGGGACAAGCCAATGAGCAGTTCTTC.

The chain employs TRBV11-3 and TRBJ1-1; perhaps TRBD1 as D (5 bases). The CDR3 is 14 amino acids. CDR1 and CDR2 (germline): SGHNT, YENEEA. V lost 1 base and J 5 bases, leaving 11 bases between the germline ends. CDR3: CASSLGPGETEAFF. In DNA form, the CDR3 reads TGTGCCAGCAGCTTAGGGCCGGGGGAAACTGAAGCTTTCTTT.

The CDR3 here is CASCSRAQGFPDTQYF. The CDR3 DNA follows: TGTGCCAGCTGCTCAAGGGCCCAGGGGTTCCCAGATACGCAGTATTTT. The chain uses TRBV18 and TRBJ2-3; possible D gene TRBD1, 6 bases. The V gene's germline CDR1 is KGHSH and CDR2 LQKENI. V was shortened by 7 bases and J by 4 bases, with 21 bases between the two germline ends. The CDR3 length is 16 residues.

This chain links TRBV29-1 with TRBJ1-2; D not resolved. Trimming removed 4 bases at V and 1 base at J, with 10 bases between. The CDR3 sequence is 13 residues long. From germline, CDR1 is SQVTM and CDR2 ANQGSEA. The CDR3 DNA sequence: TGCAGCGTTGCTGGGCAAATTAACTATGGCTACACCTTC. This encodes CSVAGQINYGYTF.